This TCR beta chain is from a study of blood T cell repertoires in COVID-19. Study-level information: Spain, Italy and the United States supplied samples that represented acute and convalescent COVID-19.

Only one count was recorded for this clone. Original analysis: Reference gene primer amplification in the assay estimated nucleated cell counts. This table comes from immunoSEQ multiplex PCR, and its TCRdb copy is limited to in-frame clones, with some not included. V and J calls and clone size are those listed in that table; D and trimming were worked out from the DNA. Among 200,000 to 250,000 clones, approximately 78% were seen once, and the ten largest hold less than 9.5%. The V and J ends lost 6 bases and 0 bases respectively, with 9 bases between them. The CDR3 loop spans 13 amino acids. Germline lookup yields CDR1 GTSNPN and CDR2 SVGIG (reference sequence). Patients of the Seattle cohort, enrolled during active infection, were followed longitudinally.

The gene calls are TRBV30 and TRBJ2-1; D ambiguous. Material for sequencing was peripheral blood. The TCR sequence derives from a woman over 75 with COVID-19, enrolled during active disease. In nucleotides, the CDR3 is TGTGCCTGCCGGTTGAGCTCCTACAATGAGCAGTTCTTC. Protein product: CACRLSSYNEQFF.